This T cell receptor (beta chain) was recovered during a study of regulatory T cells in long-lasting Graves disease. The study's findings and limits: Persistent cases favored TRBV28, TRBJ1-2 and TRBJ2-5. Sample size, which was small, may have reduced accuracy.

This CDR3 has 12 residues. Trimming removed 5 bases at V and 6 bases at J, with 11 bases between. CDR1 is SGHKS, CDR2 YYEKEE, per germline (reference sequence). This clonotype was counted a few times. Its antigen is unknown. Indicated time point: newly diagnosed GD, antithyroid drugs for less than 3 months. Scientists built the TCR library using RNA that was extracted from PBMCs. The authors drew patients from an endocrinology department in Xi'an, China. Arm-PCR of CDR3 regions and iRepertoire HTBI primers were used to build TCR beta libraries. TCRdb analysed the multiplex PCR reads with MiXCR anew, one entry per CDR3 protein. The repertoire holds more than 300,000 distinct CDR3 sequences, about 11% seen once, with about 19% in the top ten. In addition, the sample was reused for a study of T cells in Graves' hyperthyroidism and ophthalmopathy. That work contributes: HTBI primers drove first-round RT-PCR of the TCR CDR3.

The origin of this receptor is a woman aged 18-29 years with Graves disease. The source was peripheral blood mononuclear cells (PBMCs), collected at new diagnosis, from a patient treated with antithyroid drugs. The rearrangement uses TRBV5-5 and TRBJ1-1; D might be TRBD1 (6 bases). Here the CDR3 reads CASSSGVSEAFF. The CDR3 DNA is TGTGCCAGCAGTTCAGGGGTGTCTGAAGCTTTCTTT.